The clone carrying this TCR beta chain was counted only a few times. Authors' analysis steps: How many nucleated cells were present was estimated from reference gene primer amplification. Only in-frame clones appear in the TCRdb table, and some are missing; sequencing was by immunoSEQ multiplex PCR. That table gives V, J and clone size, and the DNA gave D and trimming. The data hold 150,000 to 180,000 clones, with 65% to 90% observed a single time. This entry comes from a study of blood T cell repertoires in COVID-19. Background on the study: Whether acute or convalescent, the COVID-19 samples came from the United States, Italy and Spain.

The sample consisted of peripheral blood. This receptor was taken from a woman in her sixties or seventies with COVID-19, enrolled during active disease.

This CDR3 reads CASSLGPRWNTEAFF. Written as DNA, the CDR3 is TGTGCCAGCAGCTTGGGCCCACGGTGGAACACTGAAGCTTTCTTT. The chain links TRBV5-4 to TRBJ1-1; no reliable D call. From germline, CDR1 is SGHNT and CDR2 YYREEE (reference sequence). CDR3 length equals 15 residues. The V end lost 0 bases, the J end lost 1 base, and 10 bases lay between the germline ends. Full variable domain (rest looked up from reference TRBV5-4 and TRBJ1-1): ETGVTQSPTHLIKTRGQQVTLRCSSQSGHNTVSWYQQALGQGPQFIFQYYREEENGRGNFPPRFSGLQFPNYSSELNVNALELDDSALYLCASSLGPRWNTEAFFGQGTRLTVV.